The 7 T cell receptor beta chains listed next were all sequenced from one sample in a study of blood T cell repertoires in COVID-19 (dated by TCRdb to the early 2020s). Library preparation used the immunoSEQ multiplex PCR assay. TCRdb re-hosts the immuneACCESS table, in-frame sequences only. Its copies lack some clones; in the studies checked, an unresolved V gene accounts for under half of them, and the cause for the rest is not known. This sample is represented by some 74,000 clones; roughly 86% of them were singletons. Approximately 30% of the sample is in the top ten clones. Sequenced material: peripheral blood. These receptors were obtained from a man aged 50 to 60 with acute or convalescent COVID-19.

This chain connects TRBV30 to TRBJ1-6; 7 positions match TRBD1. The V and J ends lost 4 bases and 4 bases, in that order; junction bases with no gene match: 7. Germline values: CDR1 GTSNPN, CDR2 SVGIG (reference sequence). The CDR3 totals 15 residues. The CDR3 DNA is TGTGCCTGGACCCACGGGGGACAGTATAATTCACCCCTCCACTTT. Translating it yields CAWTHGGQYNSPLHF.

V is TRBV5-1 and J is TRBJ2-1, with D unresolved. The germline V and J ends were trimmed by 3 bases and 4 bases, with 14 bases remaining between them. This CDR3 contains 15 residues. Germline CDR1 and CDR2: SGHRS and YFSETQ. The CDR3 sequence is CASSSRISTYNEQFF. The CDR3 coding sequence is TGCGCCAGCAGCTCGCGCATCTCGACATACAATGAGCAGTTCTTC. Using reference TRBV5-1 and TRBJ2-1 for the parts outside the CDR3, the full variable domain is KAGVTQTPRYLIKTRGQQVTLSCSPISGHRSVSWYQQTPGQGLQFLFEYFSETQRNKGNFPGRFSGRQFSNSRSEMNVSTLELGDSALYLCASSSRISTYNEQFFGPGTRLTVL.

The rearrangement joins TRBV5-5 to TRBJ1-6; TRBD1 matches at 9 bases. J lost 6 bases, V lost 3 bases, and 1 base had no gene match. The CDR3 sequence is 14 residues long. Per the germline V gene, CDR1 is SGHKS and CDR2 is YYEKEE (reference sequence). CDR3 DNA: TGTGCCAGCAGCTGGACAGGGGCTAATTCACCCCTCCACTTT. This gives the protein CASSWTGANSPLHF. Combining the CDR3 with reference TRBV5-5 and TRBJ1-6 gives the whole variable domain DAGVTQSPTHLIKTRGQQVTLRCSPISGHKSVSWYQQVLGQGPQFIFQYYEKEERGRGNFPDRFSARQFPNYSSELNVNALLLGDSALYLCASSWTGANSPLHFGNGTRLTVT.

The V and J genes are TRBV4-1 and TRBJ1-2, with D possibly matching TRBD1 (5 bases). This CDR3 has 14 amino acids. Germline CDR1 is MGHRA and CDR2 is YSYEKL. The V and J ends lost 0 bases and 8 bases respectively, with 13 bases between them. For the CDR3, the DNA is TGCGCCAGCAGCCAAGATGGGGGGGTATGGGGCTACACCTTC. This translates into CASSQDGGVWGYTF.

In DNA, the CDR3 is TGTGCCAGCTCACGAATTGACAGGGATGAAAAACTGTTTTTT. Its protein is CASSRIDRDEKLFF. The chain uses TRBV18 and TRBJ1-4; 7 nucleotides agree with TRBD1. The CDR3 length is 14 residues. Germline assignment: CDR1 KGHSH and CDR2 LQKENI. V shed 4 bases and J 6 bases; nucleotides not matched to a gene: 5.

CDR3 region: CASSEGQAPYEQYF. CDR3 DNA: TGTGCCAGCAGCGAGGGACAGGCCCCCTACGAGCAGTACTTC. This chain uses TRBV7-3 with TRBJ2-7, with 8 bases that match TRBD1. CDR1 is SGHTA and CDR2 is FQGTGA in the germline V gene. V was pared by 5 bases and J by 2 bases, with 5 bases of the junction left unmatched. CDR3 length equals 14 residues.

V and J are TRBV27 and TRBJ1-1, with D hard to call. The CDR3 loop spans 15 amino acids. Germline CDR1 reads MNHEY; CDR2 reads SMNVEV (reference sequence). The V gene lost 2 bases and the J gene lost 1 base, with 11 bases spanning the gap. CDR3 loop: CASSLEGRRNTEAFF. The DNA of the CDR3 is TGTGCCAGCAGTTTAGAAGGGAGGAGGAACACTGAAGCTTTCTTT.